The 8 T cell receptor beta chains given below trace back to one sample, sequenced in a study of CD8 T cells in ankylosing spondylitis. TCRdb used MiXCR to reprocess the 5' RACE reads, holding one entry per CDR3 protein. This sample has about 100,000 distinct CDR3 sequences; about 25% occur once, and the top ten carry 10% to 15%. Sequenced material: synovial fluid, either unsorted or a sorted T cell fraction (not recorded which). The receptors were gathered from a male donor with ankylosing spondylitis.

The V call is TRBV30, the J call TRBJ1-5; no firm D call. This CDR3 contains 13 residues. The V gene lost 0 bases and the J gene lost 4 bases, with 7 bases spanning the gap. In germline, CDR1 is GTSNPN, CDR2 SVGIG (reference sequence). CDR3 bases: TGTGCCTGGAGTGTTACGGATAATCAGCCCCAGCATTTT. Its translation is CAWSVTDNQPQHF.

The rearrangement joins TRBV9 to TRBJ2-1, with D possibly TRBD2 on 6 matching bases. The CDR3 loop spans 16 amino acids. Germline CDR1 is SGDLS and CDR2 is YYNGEE. Trimming cost V 0 bases and J 7 bases, with 17 bases left between them. CDR3 DNA: TGTGCCAGCAGCGTAGTGGGTGGGGGGAAGTTAAATGAGCAGTTCTTC. Amino acids: CASSVVGGGKLNEQFF.

The gene calls are TRBV5-1 and TRBJ2-1; 13 bases are a match to TRBD2. This CDR3 comprises 16 residues. Germline V gene data show CDR1 as SGHRS and CDR2 as YFSETQ. Germline trimming cut 6 bases from V and 5 bases from J; bases unmatched to any gene: 8. The CDR3 DNA reads TGCGCCAGCACCCGAACTAGCGGGAGGGCCCACAATGAGCAGTTCTTC. Its protein product is CASTRTSGRAHNEQFF.

This clonotype was observed at least ten times. The chain carries TRBV20-1 and TRBJ2-7; 11 nucleotides align to TRBD2. The J segment lost 1 base and the V segment lost 1 base, leaving 6 bases of the junction unmatched. The germline V gene has CDR1 DFQATT and CDR2 SNEGSKA (reference sequence). The CDR3 spans 16 residues. The CDR3 spells CSARGSSGRASYEQYF. As DNA, the CDR3 is TGCAGTGCTAGAGGGAGTAGCGGGAGGGCTTCCTACGAGCAGTACTTC.

The chain is built from TRBV7-9 and TRBJ2-5, with 7 bases fitting TRBD1. Trimming at V came to 5 bases and at J to 7 bases, leaving 7 bases not matched to a gene. The CDR3 loop spans 13 amino acids. CDR1 and CDR2 from the germline V gene are SEHNR and FQNEAQ (reference sequence). The CDR3 here is CASSRDSQGTQYF. The CDR3 DNA is TGTGCCAGCAGCCGGGACAGCCAGGGGACCCAGTACTTC. The full variable domain, its missing parts supplied by reference TRBV7-9 and TRBJ2-5, is DTGVSQNPRHKITKRGQNVTFRCDPISEHNRLYWYRQTLGQGPEFLTYFQNEAQLEKSRLLSDRFSAERPKGSFSTLEIQRTEQGDSAMYLCASSRDSQGTQYFGPGTRLLVL.

V and J are TRBV3-1 and TRBJ2-3; 13 bases match TRBD2. Germline lookup yields CDR1 LGHDT and CDR2 YNNKEL (reference sequence). The CDR3 is 15 amino acids. The ends lost 8 bases at V and 6 bases at J; junction bases unmatched: 8. CDR3 bases: TGTGCCAGCGGCCCGACTAGCGGGGGGCGGGATACGCAGTATTTT. Residues: CASGPTSGGRDTQYF.

The genes are TRBV10-2 and TRBJ2-1; 9 positions match TRBD2. CDR1 and CDR2 from the germline V gene are WSHSY and SAAADI. This CDR3 has 14 amino acids. Trimming removed 4 bases from V and 13 bases from J; junction bases left unmatched: 11. In DNA, the CDR3 is TGCGCCAGCAGTGGAAGACTAGCGGAGCTCGGTCAGTTCTTC. It specifies CASSGRLAELGQFF.

A few counts support this clonotype. The gene calls are TRBV10-2 and TRBJ2-2; weak D call: TRBD2 (5 bases). Trimming removed 8 bases at V and 4 bases at J, with 20 bases between. The length of the CDR3 is 16 residues. Germline-derived CDR1 and CDR2 are WSHSY and SAAADI. CDR3 protein: CASGGEDAIFTGELFF. CDR3 DNA sequence: TGCGCCAGCGGAGGAGAGGACGCGATATTCACCGGGGAGCTGTTTTTT.